Listed below are T cell receptor beta chains from one sample, sequenced in a study of cytomegalovirus exposure and HLA in healthy donors. TCRdb's copy holds only in-frame clones and misses some; the assay was immunoSEQ multiplex PCR. Of around 130,000 clones listed, approximately 84% are singletons. Sequenced: PBMCs. The receptors derive from a boy aged 2 to 10 in good health and CMV-seronegative. CDR3s include the opening cysteine and the closing phenylalanine or tryptophan. Clone size is given for some rows only: seen once, a few or many times, or a class if the clone is expanded.

v_call clone_size cdr3_aa
TRBV25-1 - CASTPGIGRASSYTF
TRBV2 - CASSETPYSNQPQHF
TRBV9 - CASSQGLYNEQFF
TRBV27 - CASSLAGLNTEAFF
TRBV7-9 - CASSPRDPTSEETQYF
TRBV6-5 once CASRDSDRTNQPQHF
TRBV13 - CASSSGLAGVYNEQFF
TRBV9 - CASSVIDLNTEAFF
TRBV19 - CASSSTPGQGLYEQYF
TRBV5-1 - CASSLATGDLHSSYNEQFF
TRBV29-1 - CSARQGGLTEAFF
TRBV4-1 - CASSQENRGPDEQYF
TRBV5-1 - CASSPGLAGGVSYNEQFF
TRBV5-1 - CASSFGREGYGYTF
TRBV29-1 - CSVGTGVLEQYF
TRBV18 - CASSPLMSSYNEQFF
TRBV5-1 - CASTSGGSGANVLTF
TRBV19 - CASGSGGDWDTQYF
TRBV5-6 - CASSQGQGAIYEQYF
TRBV29-1 - CSLEGRESYNEQFF
TRBV7-2 once CASSLTRAQYF
TRBV13 - CASSLRVGLPAGRSQYF
TRBV7-8 - CASSLVEHSNTEAFF
TRBV9 - CASSWDRGNTGELFF
TRBV7-6 - CASSPKVAGSPTEAFF
TRBV2 - CASSEAPMAANQPQHF
TRBV19 - CASSVTTGDPDGYTF
TRBV4-1 - CASSQDAGDHGYTF
TRBV4-2 - CASSPSPTGDFNEQYF
TRBV27 - CASSRISGSTYNEQFF
TRBV27 - CASSARGTINSKNIQYF
TRBV4-3 once CASSQGRTRPFDEQFF